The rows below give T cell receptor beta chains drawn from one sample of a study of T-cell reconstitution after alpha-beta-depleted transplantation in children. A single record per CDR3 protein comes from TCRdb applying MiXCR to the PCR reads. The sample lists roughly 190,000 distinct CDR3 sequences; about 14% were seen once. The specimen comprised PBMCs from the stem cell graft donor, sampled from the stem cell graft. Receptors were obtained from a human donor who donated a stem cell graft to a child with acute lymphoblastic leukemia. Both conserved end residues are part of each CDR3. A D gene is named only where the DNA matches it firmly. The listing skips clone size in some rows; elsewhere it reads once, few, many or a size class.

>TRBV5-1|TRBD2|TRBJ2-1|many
TGCGCCAGCAGCCCGTCCCTAGCGGGAGATCACAATGAGCAGTTCTTC
CASSPSLAGDHNEQFF
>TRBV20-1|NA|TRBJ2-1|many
TGCAGTGCTAGGTACCCTACAGGTAATGAGCAGTTCTTC
CSARYPTGNEQFF
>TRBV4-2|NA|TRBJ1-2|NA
TGTGCCATGAGCCCGGACAGAAACTATGGCTACACCTTC
CAMSPDRNYGYTF
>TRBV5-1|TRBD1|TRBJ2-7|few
TGCGCCAGCAGCAACCAACAGGGGTCAGAGTCGTACGAGCAGTACTTC
CASSNQQGSESYEQYF
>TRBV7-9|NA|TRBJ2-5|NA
TGTGCCAGCAGCTTACCCGTTACGGACGAGACCCAGTACTTC
CASSLPVTDETQYF
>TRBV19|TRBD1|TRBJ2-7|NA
TGTGCCACCGGACAGGCCTACGAGCAGTACTTC
CATGQAYEQYF
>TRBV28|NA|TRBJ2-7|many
TGTGCCAGCAGTGCCCCCCCGAGCTCCTACGAGCAGTACTTC
CASSAPPSSYEQYF
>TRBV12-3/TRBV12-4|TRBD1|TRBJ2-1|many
TGTGCCAGCAGCGGGACAGGGTCTATTGATGAGCAGTTCTTC
CASSGTGSIDEQFF
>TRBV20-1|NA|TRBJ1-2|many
TGCAGTGCTACCCCCCCGGGGTCCTATGGCTACACCTTC
CSATPPGSYGYTF
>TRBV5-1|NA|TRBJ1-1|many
TGCGCCAGCAGCAGCGGGGGAGGGAACACTGAAGCTTTCTTT
CASSSGGGNTEAFF
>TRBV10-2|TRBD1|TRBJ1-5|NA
TGCGCCAGCAGTGAAGGGGGACAGGGAGATCAGCCCCAGCATTTT
CASSEGGQGDQPQHF
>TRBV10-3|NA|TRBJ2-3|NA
TGTGCCATCAGTGCCGAGGCCGCGGGCATTCGGGATACGCAGTATTTT
CAISAEAAGIRDTQYF
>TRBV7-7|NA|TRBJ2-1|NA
TGTGCCAGCAGCTTACCGACAATCTACAATGAGCAGTTCTTC
CASSLPTIYNEQFF
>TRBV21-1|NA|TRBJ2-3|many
TGTGCCAGCAGCGAGGGACAGGGGGCAGATACGCAGTATTTT
CASSEGQGADTQYF
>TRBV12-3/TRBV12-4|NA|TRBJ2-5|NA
TGTGCCAGCAGTTTGACGGTTGGGGAGACCCAGTACTTC
CASSLTVGETQYF
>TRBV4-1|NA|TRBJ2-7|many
TGCGCCAGCAGCCAGCCCCCCCGCGGGAAGACCTACGAGCAGTACTTC
CASSQPPRGKTYEQYF
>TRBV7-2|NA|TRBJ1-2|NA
TGTGCCAGCAGCCACCTCAGGACTAACTATGGCTACACCTTC
CASSHLRTNYGYTF
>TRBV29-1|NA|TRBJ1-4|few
TGCAGCGGTGCTGGGGGACCTAGAGGGGAAAAACTGTTTTTT
CSGAGGPRGEKLFF
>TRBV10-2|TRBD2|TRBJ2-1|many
TGCGCCAGCAGTGATATAGCGGGAGTCGGTAGTGAGCAGTTCTTC
CASSDIAGVGSEQFF
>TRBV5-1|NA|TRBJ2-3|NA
TGCGCCAGCAGCTTGTTGGCATCCCCAGATACGCAGTATTTT
CASSLLASPDTQYF
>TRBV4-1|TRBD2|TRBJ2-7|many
TGCGCCAGCAGCCAAAATAGCGGGGGGACCTACGAGCAGTACTTC
CASSQNSGGTYEQYF
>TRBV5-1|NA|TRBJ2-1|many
TGCGCCAGCAGCTTGGCCGACATCCCGAAGCAGTTCTTC
CASSLADIPKQFF
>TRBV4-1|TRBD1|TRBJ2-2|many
TGCGCCAGCAGCCAACGTTCGGGACAGGTCACCGGGGAGCTGTTTTTT
CASSQRSGQVTGELFF
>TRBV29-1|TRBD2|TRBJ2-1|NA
TGCAGCGTCGGGGGGACTAGCGGTTACAATGAGCAGTTCTTC
CSVGGTSGYNEQFF
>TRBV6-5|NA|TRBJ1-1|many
TGTGCCAGCAGTTACTCGACCACCATGAACACTGAAGCTTTCTTT
CASSYSTTMNTEAFF